This is a list of T cell receptor beta chains from one sample in a study of cytomegalovirus exposure and HLA in healthy donors. Profiling relied on immunoSEQ multiplex PCR, and the TCRdb table lists in-frame clones only, not all of them. The table includes 200,000 or so clones, roughly four fifths detected once. Material for sequencing was PBMCs. These TCRs come from a boy aged 2 to 10 in good health and CMV-seronegative. Both conserved end residues are part of each CDR3. Each record gives: V gene, J gene, clone size, D gene, CDR3 protein, CDR3 DNA. A D gene is named only where the DNA matches it firmly. Rows may omit the clone size; those that give it use once, few, many or a size class.

>TRBV9|TRBJ2-7|NA|TRBD1
CASSAGTETYEQYF
TGTGCCAGCAGCGCCGGGACAGAGACCTACGAGCAGTACTTC
>TRBV4-1|TRBJ2-3|NA|TRBD1
CASSQDSGQATDTQYF
TGCGCCAGCAGCCAAGATTCGGGACAGGCCACAGATACGCAGTATTTT
>TRBV18|TRBJ1-1|NA|NA
CASSSNRNTEAFF
TGTGCCAGCTCATCTAACAGGAACACTGAAGCTTTCTTT
>TRBV7-9|TRBJ1-1|few|NA
CASSLRGSNTEAFF
TGTGCCAGCAGCTTACGGGGGTCGAACACTGAAGCTTTCTTT
>TRBV29-1|TRBJ2-1|NA|NA
CSVVFGGNSYNEQFF
TGCAGCGTTGTGTTCGGAGGGAACTCCTACAATGAGCAGTTCTTC
>TRBV30|TRBJ2-5|NA|TRBD2
CAWTRTSGAETQYF
TGTGCCTGGACGCGGACTAGCGGGGCGGAGACCCAGTACTTC
>TRBV7-2|TRBJ2-7|NA|NA
CASSLIGQDYEQYF
TGTGCCAGCAGCTTAATTGGGCAGGACTACGAGCAGTACTTC
>TRBV6-1|TRBJ1-2|NA|TRBD1
CASSPDRGYGYTF
TGTGCCAGCAGCCCTGACAGGGGTTATGGCTACACCTTC
>TRBV15|TRBJ1-5|NA|TRBD1
CATSRDRVGQPQHF
TGTGCCACCAGCAGGGACAGGGTGGGTCAGCCCCAGCATTTT
>TRBV7-3|TRBJ1-2|NA|TRBD1
CASSSSPSRDRALSNYGYTF
TGTGCCAGCAGCTCCAGTCCATCCCGGGACAGGGCCCTATCTAACTATGGCTACACCTTC
>TRBV7-9|TRBJ1-2|NA|TRBD1
CASSLEVGQGGYGYTF
TGTGCCAGCAGCTTAGAAGTGGGACAGGGAGGCTATGGCTACACCTTC
>TRBV15|TRBJ1-5|few|NA
CATSRDKGRSQPQHF
TGTGCCACCAGCAGAGATAAGGGGAGGAGTCAGCCCCAGCATTTT
>TRBV5-4|TRBJ2-2|NA|TRBD2
CASSLRGGPGELFF
TGTGCCAGCAGCTTACGCGGGGGGCCTGGGGAGCTGTTTTTT
>TRBV7-9|TRBJ2-7|NA|NA
CASSWAGGYEQYF
TGTGCCAGCAGCTGGGCCGGGGGATACGAGCAGTACTTC
>TRBV12-2|TRBJ1-1|once|NA
CASRIPGQGFGTEAFF
TGTGCAAGTCGCATCCCGGGACAGGGGTTCGGCACTGAAGCTTTCTTT
>TRBV27|TRBJ2-5|NA|TRBD2
CASSFPAGRVETQYF
TGTGCCAGCAGTTTCCCGGCAGGGAGGGTGGAGACCCAGTACTTC
>TRBV12-2|TRBJ1-5|NA|NA
CASRLEGRGSNQPQHF
TGTGCAAGTCGCTTAGAGGGCAGGGGGAGCAATCAGCCCCAGCATTTT
>TRBV4-3|TRBJ1-4|NA|TRBD1
CASSQERGRPNEKLFF
TGCGCCAGCAGCCAAGAGAGGGGGCGACCTAATGAAAAACTGTTTTTT
>TRBV2|TRBJ1-1|NA|NA
CASSDREDTEAFF
TGTGCCAGCAGTGATAGGGAGGACACTGAAGCTTTCTTT
>TRBV6-5|TRBJ1-2|NA|NA
CASSYSREGYGYTF
TGTGCCAGCAGTTACTCCAGGGAGGGCTATGGCTACACCTTC
>TRBV7-2|TRBJ1-1|NA|TRBD1
CASSLRQGAAEAFF
TGTGCCAGCAGCTTAAGACAGGGGGCCGCTGAAGCTTTCTTT
>TRBV30|TRBJ1-1|NA|NA
CAWSPLVEMNTEAFF
TGTGCCTGGAGCCCCCTCGTTGAGATGAACACTGAAGCTTTCTTT
>TRBV12-5|TRBJ2-7|few|NA
CASGLIYSYEQYF
TGTGCTAGTGGTTTGATCTACAGCTACGAGCAGTACTTC
>TRBV5-1|TRBJ2-7|NA|NA
CASREGAGYEQYF
TGCGCCAGCAGAGAAGGGGCAGGCTACGAGCAGTACTTC
>TRBV5-8|TRBJ2-3|few|TRBD2
CASSLLAVDTQYF
TGTGCCAGCAGCTTGCTAGCGGTAGATACGCAGTATTTT
>TRBV5-4|TRBJ2-7|NA|NA
CASSPEGTPYYEQYF
TGTGCCAGCAGCCCGGAGGGCACCCCCTACTACGAGCAGTACTTC
>TRBV9|TRBJ2-3|NA|TRBD2
CASSVGATSGADTQYF
TGTGCCAGCAGCGTAGGTGCGACTAGCGGGGCAGATACGCAGTATTTT
>TRBV27|TRBJ1-2|NA|TRBD1
CASSARPGQGHINYGYTF
TGTGCCAGCAGTGCCAGGCCGGGACAGGGACACATTAACTATGGCTACACCTTC
>TRBV5-8|TRBJ2-5|NA|TRBD2
CASSPPRTSGGLQETQYF
TGTGCCAGCAGCCCTCCCCGTACTAGCGGGGGCCTCCAAGAGACCCAGTACTTC
>TRBV29-1|TRBJ1-2|NA|NA
CSVEGGARPYGYTF
TGCAGCGTTGAAGGGGGCGCCCGACCTTATGGCTACACCTTC
>TRBV29-1|TRBJ1-1|NA|NA
CSVQGLDTEAFF
TGCAGCGTTCAGGGTCTGGACACTGAAGCTTTCTTT
>TRBV15|TRBJ1-2|NA|NA
CATSRDKGYGYTF
TGTGCCACCAGCAGGGATAAGGGGTATGGCTACACCTTC
>TRBV15|TRBJ2-5|NA|TRBD2
CATSRMGPSGGRHGTQYF
TGTGCCACCAGCAGAATGGGACCTAGCGGGGGGAGACATGGGACCCAGTACTTC
>TRBV5-4|TRBJ1-2|NA|TRBD1
CASSPKTPGGRVNYGYTF
TGTGCCAGCAGCCCAAAAACGCCAGGGGGAAGGGTTAACTATGGCTACACCTTC
>TRBV9|TRBJ2-3|once|TRBD2
CASSVASGGAWDTQYF
TGTGCCAGCAGCGTGGCTAGCGGGGGGGCATGGGATACGCAGTATTTT
>TRBV7-2|TRBJ2-7|NA|TRBD2
CASSLLSGEPSYEQYF
TGTGCCAGCAGCCTCCTTAGCGGGGAGCCTTCCTACGAGCAGTACTTC
>TRBV4-3|TRBJ2-5|NA|NA
CASSPRARDKDQETQYF
TGCGCCAGCAGCCCCCGCGCCCGGGACAAAGACCAAGAGACCCAGTACTTC
>TRBV28|TRBJ1-4|few|TRBD1
CASSSQGVNEKLFF
TGTGCCAGCAGCTCTCAGGGGGTTAATGAAAAACTGTTTTTT
>TRBV27|TRBJ1-6|NA|NA
CASSNDRTNSPLHF
TGTGCCAGCAGTAACGACAGGACCAATTCACCCCTCCACTTT
>TRBV29-1|TRBJ2-5|NA|TRBD1
CSHTQGVWQETQYF
TGCAGCCACACCCAGGGGGTTTGGCAAGAGACCCAGTACTTC
>TRBV4-2|TRBJ2-1|few|NA
CASSQAQASYNEQFF
TGTGCCAGCAGCCAAGCCCAAGCGTCCTACAATGAGCAGTTCTTC
>TRBV11-2|TRBJ2-1|NA|TRBD2
CASSLRRGSPAYNEQFF
TGTGCCAGCAGCTTGCGGCGGGGGTCACCGGCTTACAATGAGCAGTTCTTC
>TRBV5-1|TRBJ2-5|NA|TRBD2
CASSLALAGAQETQYF
TGCGCCAGCAGCTTGGCACTAGCGGGGGCACAAGAGACCCAGTACTTC
>TRBV7-2|TRBJ2-3|NA|NA
CASKGDYATDTQYF
TGTGCCAGCAAGGGGGACTACGCCACAGATACGCAGTATTTT
>TRBV9|TRBJ2-5|NA|TRBD1
CASSPPGTGAETQYF
TGTGCCAGCAGCCCCCCCGGGACAGGGGCAGAGACCCAGTACTTC